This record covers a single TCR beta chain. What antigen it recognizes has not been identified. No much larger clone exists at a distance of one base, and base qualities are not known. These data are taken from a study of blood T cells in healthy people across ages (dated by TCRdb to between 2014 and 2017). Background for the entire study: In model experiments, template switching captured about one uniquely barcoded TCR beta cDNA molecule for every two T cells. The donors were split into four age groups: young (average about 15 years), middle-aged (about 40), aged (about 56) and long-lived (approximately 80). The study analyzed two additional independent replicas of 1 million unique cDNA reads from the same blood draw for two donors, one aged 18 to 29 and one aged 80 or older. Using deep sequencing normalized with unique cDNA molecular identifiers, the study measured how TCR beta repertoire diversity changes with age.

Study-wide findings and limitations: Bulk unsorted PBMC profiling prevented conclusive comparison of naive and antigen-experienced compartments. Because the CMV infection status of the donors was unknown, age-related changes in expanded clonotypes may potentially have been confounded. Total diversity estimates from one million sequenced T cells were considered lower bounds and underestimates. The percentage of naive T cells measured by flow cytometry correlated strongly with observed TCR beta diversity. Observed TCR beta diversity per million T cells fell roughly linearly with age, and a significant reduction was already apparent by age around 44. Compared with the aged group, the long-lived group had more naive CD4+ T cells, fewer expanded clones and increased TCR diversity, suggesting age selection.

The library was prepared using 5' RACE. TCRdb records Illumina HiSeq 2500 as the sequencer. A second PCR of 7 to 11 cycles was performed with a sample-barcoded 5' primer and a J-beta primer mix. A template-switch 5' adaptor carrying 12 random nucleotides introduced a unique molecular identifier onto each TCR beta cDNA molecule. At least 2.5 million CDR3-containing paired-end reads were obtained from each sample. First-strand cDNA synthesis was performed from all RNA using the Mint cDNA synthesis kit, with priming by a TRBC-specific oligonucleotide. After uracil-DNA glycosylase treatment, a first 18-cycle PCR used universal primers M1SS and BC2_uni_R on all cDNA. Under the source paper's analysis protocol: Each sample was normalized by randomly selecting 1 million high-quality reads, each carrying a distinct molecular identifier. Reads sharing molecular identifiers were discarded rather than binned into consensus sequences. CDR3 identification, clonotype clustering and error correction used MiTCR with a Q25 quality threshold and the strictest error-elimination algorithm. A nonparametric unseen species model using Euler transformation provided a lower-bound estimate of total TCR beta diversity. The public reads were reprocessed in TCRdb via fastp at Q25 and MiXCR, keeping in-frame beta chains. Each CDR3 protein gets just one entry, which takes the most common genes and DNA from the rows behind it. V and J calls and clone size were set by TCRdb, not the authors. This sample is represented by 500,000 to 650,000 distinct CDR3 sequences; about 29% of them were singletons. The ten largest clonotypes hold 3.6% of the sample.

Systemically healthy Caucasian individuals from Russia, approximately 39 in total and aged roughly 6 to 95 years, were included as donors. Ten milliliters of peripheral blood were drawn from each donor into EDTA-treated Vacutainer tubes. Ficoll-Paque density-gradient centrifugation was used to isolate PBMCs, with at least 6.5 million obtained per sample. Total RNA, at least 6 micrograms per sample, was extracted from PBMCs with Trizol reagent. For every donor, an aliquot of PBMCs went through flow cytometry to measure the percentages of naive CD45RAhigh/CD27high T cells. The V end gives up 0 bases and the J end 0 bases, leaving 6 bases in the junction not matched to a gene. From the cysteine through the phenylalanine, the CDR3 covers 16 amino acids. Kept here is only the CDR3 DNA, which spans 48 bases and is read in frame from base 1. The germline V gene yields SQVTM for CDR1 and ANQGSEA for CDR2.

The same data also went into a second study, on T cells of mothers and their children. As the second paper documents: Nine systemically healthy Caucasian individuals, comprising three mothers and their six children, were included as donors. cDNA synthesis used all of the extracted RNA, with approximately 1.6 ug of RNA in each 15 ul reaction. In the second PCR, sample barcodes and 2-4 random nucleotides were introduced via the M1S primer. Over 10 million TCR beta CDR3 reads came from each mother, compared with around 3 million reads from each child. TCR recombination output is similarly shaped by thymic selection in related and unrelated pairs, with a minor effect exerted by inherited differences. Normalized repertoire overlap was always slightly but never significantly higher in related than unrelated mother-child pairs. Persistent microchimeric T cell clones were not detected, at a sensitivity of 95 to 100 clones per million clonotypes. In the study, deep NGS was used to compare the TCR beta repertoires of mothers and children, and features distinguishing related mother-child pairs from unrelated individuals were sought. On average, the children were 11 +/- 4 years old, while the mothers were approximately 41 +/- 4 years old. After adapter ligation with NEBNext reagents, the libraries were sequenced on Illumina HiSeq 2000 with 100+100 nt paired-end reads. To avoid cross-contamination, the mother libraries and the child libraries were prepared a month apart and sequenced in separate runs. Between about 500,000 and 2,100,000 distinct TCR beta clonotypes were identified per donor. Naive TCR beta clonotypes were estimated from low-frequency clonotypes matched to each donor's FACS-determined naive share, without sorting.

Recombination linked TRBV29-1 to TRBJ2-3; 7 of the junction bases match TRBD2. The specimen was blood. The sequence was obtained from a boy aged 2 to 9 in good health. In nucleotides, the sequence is TGCAGCGTTGAAGATTGGGCGGGAGTCAGCACAGATACGCAGTATTTT. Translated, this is CSVEDWAGVSTDTQYF.